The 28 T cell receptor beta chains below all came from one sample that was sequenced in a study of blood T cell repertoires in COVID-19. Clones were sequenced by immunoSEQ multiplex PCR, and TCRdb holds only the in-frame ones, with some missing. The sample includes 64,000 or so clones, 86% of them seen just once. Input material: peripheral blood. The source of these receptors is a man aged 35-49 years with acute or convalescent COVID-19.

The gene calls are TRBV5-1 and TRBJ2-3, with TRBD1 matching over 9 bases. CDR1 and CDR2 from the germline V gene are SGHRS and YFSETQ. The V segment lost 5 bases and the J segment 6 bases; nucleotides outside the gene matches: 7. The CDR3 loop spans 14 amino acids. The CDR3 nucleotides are TGCGCCAGCAGTCCTACAGGGGGCGGGGATACGCAGTATTTT. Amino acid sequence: CASSPTGGGDTQYF.

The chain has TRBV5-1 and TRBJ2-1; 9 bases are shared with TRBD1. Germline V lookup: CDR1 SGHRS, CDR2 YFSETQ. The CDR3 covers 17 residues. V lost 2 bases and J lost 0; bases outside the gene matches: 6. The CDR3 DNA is TGCGCCAGCAGCTTAGGGACAGGGTCGAGCTCCTACAATGAGCAGTTCTTC. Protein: CASSLGTGSSSYNEQFF.

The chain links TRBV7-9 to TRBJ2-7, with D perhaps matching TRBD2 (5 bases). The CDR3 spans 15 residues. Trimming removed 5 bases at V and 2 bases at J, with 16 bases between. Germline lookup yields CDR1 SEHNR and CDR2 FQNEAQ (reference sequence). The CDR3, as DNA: TGTGCCAGCAGCCCCGGGGTCCTCGCTCCCTACGAGCAGTACTTC. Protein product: CASSPGVLAPYEQYF.

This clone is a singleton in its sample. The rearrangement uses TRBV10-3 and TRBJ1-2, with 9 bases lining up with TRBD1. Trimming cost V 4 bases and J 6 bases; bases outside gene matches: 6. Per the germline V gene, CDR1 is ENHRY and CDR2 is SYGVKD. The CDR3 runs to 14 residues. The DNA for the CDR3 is TGTGCCATCAGTGTTCCCGGGACAGGGAATGGCTACACCTTC. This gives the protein CAISVPGTGNGYTF.

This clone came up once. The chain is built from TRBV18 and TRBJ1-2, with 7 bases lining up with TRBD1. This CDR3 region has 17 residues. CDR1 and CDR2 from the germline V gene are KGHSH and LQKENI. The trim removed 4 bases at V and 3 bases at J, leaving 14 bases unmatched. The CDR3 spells CASSLIIADRVHYGYTF. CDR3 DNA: TGTGCCAGCTCACTTATAATCGCCGACAGGGTTCACTATGGCTACACCTTC.

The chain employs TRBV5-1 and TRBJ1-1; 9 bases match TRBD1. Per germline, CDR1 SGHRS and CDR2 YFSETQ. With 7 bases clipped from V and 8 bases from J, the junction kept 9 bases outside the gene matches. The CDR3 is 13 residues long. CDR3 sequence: CASVRDRETEAFF. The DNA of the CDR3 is TGCGCCAGCGTCCGGGACAGGGAAACGGAAGCTTTCTTT.

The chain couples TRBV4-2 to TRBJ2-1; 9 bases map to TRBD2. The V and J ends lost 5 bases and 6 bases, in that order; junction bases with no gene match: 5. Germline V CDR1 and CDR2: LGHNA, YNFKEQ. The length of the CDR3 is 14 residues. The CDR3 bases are TGTGCCAGCAGCGACTCAGCGGGGGGCAATGAGCAGTTCTTC. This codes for CASSDSAGGNEQFF.

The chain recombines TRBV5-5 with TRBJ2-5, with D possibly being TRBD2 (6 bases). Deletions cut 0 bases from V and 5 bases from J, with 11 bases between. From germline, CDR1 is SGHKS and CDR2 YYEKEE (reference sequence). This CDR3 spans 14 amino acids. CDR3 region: CASSLGQRAETQYF. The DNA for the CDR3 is TGTGCCAGCAGCTTGGGACAGCGGGCGGAGACCCAGTACTTC.

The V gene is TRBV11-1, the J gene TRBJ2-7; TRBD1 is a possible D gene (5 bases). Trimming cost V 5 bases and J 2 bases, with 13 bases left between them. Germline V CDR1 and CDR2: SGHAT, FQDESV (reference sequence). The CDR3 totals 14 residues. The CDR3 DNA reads TGTGCCAGCAGCGACGACAGAGTAACCTACGAGCAGTACTTC. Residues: CASSDDRVTYEQYF.

The CDR3 sequence is CASGVRGRTYEQYF. CDR3 DNA: TGTGCCAGCGGCGTCAGGGGGCGTACCTACGAGCAGTACTTC. The chain links TRBV19 to TRBJ2-7; the match to TRBD1 covers 8 bases. V lost 9 bases and J lost 2; bases outside the gene matches: 9. The CDR3 has 14 amino acids. Germline V lookup: CDR1 LNHDA, CDR2 SQIVND (reference sequence).

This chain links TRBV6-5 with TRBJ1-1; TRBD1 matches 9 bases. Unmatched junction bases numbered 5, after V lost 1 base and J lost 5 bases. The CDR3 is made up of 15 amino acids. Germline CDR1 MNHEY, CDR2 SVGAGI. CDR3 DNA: TGTGCCAGCAGTTACTTACAGGGGGCGAAGACTGAAGCTTTCTTT. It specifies CASSYLQGAKTEAFF.

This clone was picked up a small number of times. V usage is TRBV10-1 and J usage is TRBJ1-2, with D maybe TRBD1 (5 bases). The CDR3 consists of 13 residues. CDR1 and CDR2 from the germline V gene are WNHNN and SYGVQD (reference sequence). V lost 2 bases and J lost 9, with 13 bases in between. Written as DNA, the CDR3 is TGCGCCAGCAGTGAGGACAGCCTCGGAAGCTACACCTTC. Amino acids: CASSEDSLGSYTF.

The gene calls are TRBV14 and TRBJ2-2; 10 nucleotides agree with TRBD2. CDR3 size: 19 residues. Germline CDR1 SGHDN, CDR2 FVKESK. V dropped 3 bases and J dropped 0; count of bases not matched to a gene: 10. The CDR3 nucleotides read TGTGCCAGCAGCCAGGCTAGCGGGGGCCTGGAGGCGAACACCGGGGAGCTGTTTTTT. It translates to CASSQASGGLEANTGELFF.

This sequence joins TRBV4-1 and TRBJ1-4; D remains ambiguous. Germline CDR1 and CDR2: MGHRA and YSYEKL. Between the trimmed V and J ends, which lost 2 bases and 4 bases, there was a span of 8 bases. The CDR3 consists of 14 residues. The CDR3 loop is CASSQTRINEKLFF. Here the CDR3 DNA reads TGCGCCAGCAGCCAAACAAGAATTAATGAAAAACTGTTTTTT.

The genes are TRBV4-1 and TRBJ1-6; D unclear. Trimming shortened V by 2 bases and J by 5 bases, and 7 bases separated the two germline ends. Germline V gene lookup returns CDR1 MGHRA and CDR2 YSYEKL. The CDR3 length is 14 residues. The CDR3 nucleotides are TGCGCCAGCAGCCAATCCCAGAATAATTCACCCCTCCACTTT. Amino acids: CASSQSQNNSPLHF.

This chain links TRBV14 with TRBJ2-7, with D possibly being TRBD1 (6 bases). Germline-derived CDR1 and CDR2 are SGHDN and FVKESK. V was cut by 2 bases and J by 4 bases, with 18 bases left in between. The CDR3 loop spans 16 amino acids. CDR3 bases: TGTGCCAGCAGCCAAAGACGCGCTTGGGGGCTATACGAGCAGTACTTC. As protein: CASSQRRAWGLYEQYF.

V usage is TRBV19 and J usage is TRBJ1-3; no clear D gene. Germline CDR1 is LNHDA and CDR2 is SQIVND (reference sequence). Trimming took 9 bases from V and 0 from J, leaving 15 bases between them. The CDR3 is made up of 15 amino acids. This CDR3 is CASMDGGSSGNTIYF. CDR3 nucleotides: TGTGCCAGCATGGACGGAGGAAGCTCTGGAAACACCATATATTTT. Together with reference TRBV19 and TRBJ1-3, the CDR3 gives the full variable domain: DGGITQSPKYLFRKEGQNVTLSCEQNLNHDAMYWYRQDPGQGLRLIYYSQIVNDFQKGDIAEGYSVSREKKESFPLTVTSAQKNPTAFYLCASMDGGSSGNTIYFGEGSWLTVV.

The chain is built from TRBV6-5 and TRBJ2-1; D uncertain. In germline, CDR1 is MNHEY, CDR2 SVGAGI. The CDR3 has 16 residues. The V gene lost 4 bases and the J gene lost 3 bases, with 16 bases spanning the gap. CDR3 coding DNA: TGTGCCAGCAGTTCCACCTGGGCCCGCAGCTACAATGAGCAGTTCTTC. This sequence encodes CASSSTWARSYNEQFF.

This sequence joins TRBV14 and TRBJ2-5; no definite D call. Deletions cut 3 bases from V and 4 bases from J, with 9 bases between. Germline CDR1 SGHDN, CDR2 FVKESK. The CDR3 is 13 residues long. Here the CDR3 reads CASSHVGSETQYF. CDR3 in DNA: TGTGCCAGCAGCCATGTCGGTTCAGAGACCCAGTACTTC. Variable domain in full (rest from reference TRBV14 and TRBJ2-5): EAGVTQFPSHSVIEKGQTVTLRCDPISGHDNLYWYRRVMGKEIKFLLHFVKESKQDESGMPNNRFLAERTGGTYSTLKVQPAELEDSGVYFCASSHVGSETQYFGPGTRLLVL.

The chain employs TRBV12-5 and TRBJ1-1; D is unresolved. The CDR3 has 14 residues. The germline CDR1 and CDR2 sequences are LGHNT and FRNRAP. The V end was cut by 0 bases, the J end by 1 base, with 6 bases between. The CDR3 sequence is CASGLVRGNTEAFF. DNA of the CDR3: TGTGCTAGTGGTTTGGTACGGGGGAACACTGAAGCTTTCTTT. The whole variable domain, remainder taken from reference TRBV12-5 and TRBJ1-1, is DARVTQTPRHKVTEMGQEVTMRCQPILGHNTVFWYRQTMMQGLELLAYFRNRAPLDDSGMPKDRFSAEMPDATLATLKIQPSEPRDSAVYFCASGLVRGNTEAFFGQGTRLTVV.

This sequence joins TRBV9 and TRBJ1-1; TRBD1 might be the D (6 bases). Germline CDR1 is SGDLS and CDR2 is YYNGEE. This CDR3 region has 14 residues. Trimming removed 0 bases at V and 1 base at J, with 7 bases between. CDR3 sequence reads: CASSVVGQNTEAFF. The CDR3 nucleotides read TGTGCCAGCAGCGTAGTGGGACAGAACACTGAAGCTTTCTTT.

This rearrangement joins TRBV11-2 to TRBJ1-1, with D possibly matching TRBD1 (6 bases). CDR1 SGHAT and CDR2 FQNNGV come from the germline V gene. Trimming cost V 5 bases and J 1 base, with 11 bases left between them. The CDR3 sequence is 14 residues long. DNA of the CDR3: TGTGCCAGCAGCCCTGGGACACCGAACACTGAAGCTTTCTTT. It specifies CASSPGTPNTEAFF. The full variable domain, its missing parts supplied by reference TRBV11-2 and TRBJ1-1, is EAGVAQSPRYKIIEKRQSVAFWCNPISGHATLYWYQQILGQGPKLLIQFQNNGVVDDSQLPKDRFSAERLKGVDSTLKIQPAKLEDSAVYLCASSPGTPNTEAFFGQGTRLTVV.

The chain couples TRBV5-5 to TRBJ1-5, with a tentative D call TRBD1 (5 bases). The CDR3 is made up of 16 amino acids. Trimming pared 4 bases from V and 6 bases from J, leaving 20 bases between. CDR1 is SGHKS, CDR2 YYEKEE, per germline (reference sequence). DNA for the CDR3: TGTGCCAGCAGCCCCTATTACCGGGACTTTGGTCAGCCCCAGCATTTT. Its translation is CASSPYYRDFGQPQHF.

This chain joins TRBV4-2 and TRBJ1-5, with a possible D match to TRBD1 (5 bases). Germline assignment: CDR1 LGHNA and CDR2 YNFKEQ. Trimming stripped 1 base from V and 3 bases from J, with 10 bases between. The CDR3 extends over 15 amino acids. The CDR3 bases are TGTGCCAGCAGCCAAGGGACACAGGACAATCAGCCCCAGCATTTT. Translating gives CASSQGTQDNQPQHF.

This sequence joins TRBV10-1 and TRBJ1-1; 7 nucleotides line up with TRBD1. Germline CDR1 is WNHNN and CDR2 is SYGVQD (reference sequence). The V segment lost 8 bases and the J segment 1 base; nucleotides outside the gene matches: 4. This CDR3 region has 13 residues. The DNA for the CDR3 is TGCGCCAGCGGGGGACAGAAGAACACTGAAGCTTTCTTT. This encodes CASGGQKNTEAFF.

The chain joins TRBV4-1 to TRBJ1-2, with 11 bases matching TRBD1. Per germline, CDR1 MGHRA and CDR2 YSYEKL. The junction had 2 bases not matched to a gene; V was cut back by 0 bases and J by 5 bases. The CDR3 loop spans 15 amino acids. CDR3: CASSQDGQGAYGYTF. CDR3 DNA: TGCGCCAGCAGCCAAGATGGACAGGGGGCTTATGGCTACACCTTC.

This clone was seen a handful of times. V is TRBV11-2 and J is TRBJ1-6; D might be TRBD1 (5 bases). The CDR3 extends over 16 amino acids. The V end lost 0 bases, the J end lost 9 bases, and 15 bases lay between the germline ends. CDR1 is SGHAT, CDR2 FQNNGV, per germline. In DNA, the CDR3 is TGTGCCAGCAGCTTAGACCCCCCGGGGGGAGGTTCACCCCTCCACTTT. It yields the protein CASSLDPPGGGSPLHF.

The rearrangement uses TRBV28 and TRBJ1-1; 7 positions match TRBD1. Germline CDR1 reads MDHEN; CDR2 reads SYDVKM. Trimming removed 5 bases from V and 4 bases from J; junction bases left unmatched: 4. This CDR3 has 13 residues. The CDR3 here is CASSDYRGTEAFF. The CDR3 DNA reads TGTGCCAGCAGTGATTACAGGGGCACTGAAGCTTTCTTT.